These 3 T cell receptor beta chains were all obtained from the same sample, sequenced in a study of response to subunit inactivated influenza vaccine. TCRdb passed the RT-PCR reads through MiXCR, listing each CDR3 protein once. The sample gives 490,000 or so distinct CDR3 sequences, around 8% of which show up once; approximately 12% is in the top ten. The sample was PBMCs from blood, taken 23 to 25 months after vaccination. The origin of the receptors is a man aged 45-69 years who received an inactivated influenza vaccine.

The chain links TRBV12-3 or TRBV12-4 to TRBJ1-2, with D possibly matching TRBD1 (6 bases). This CDR3 contains 13 residues. V gave up 5 bases and J gave up 4 bases, with 11 bases separating them. CDR3 residues: CASSRGSFYGYTF. CDR3 bases: TGTGCCAGCAGTAGGGGGTCCTTCTATGGCTACACCTTC.

This clonotype turned up a few times. The V call is TRBV20-1, the J call TRBJ2-3, with D uncertain. Germline assignment: CDR1 DFQATT and CDR2 SNEGSKA (reference sequence). The CDR3 consists of 13 residues. Trimming stripped 3 bases from V and 4 bases from J, with 11 bases between. CDR3 loop: CSARSPGADTQYF. The CDR3 DNA reads TGCAGTGCTAGGAGCCCTGGGGCAGATACGCAGTATTTT.

The chain recombines TRBV6-5 with TRBJ1-1, with D perhaps matching TRBD1 (6 bases). Trimming took off 4 bases at V and 5 bases at J, with 11 bases between the two ends. Germline values: CDR1 MNHEY, CDR2 SVGAGI. This CDR3 contains 13 residues. CDR3 residues: CASSLLQGTEAFF. CDR3 coding DNA: TGTGCCAGCAGTTTATTACAGGGTACTGAAGCTTTCTTT.